Listed below are T cell receptor beta chains from one sample, sequenced in a study of beta chain features in type 1 diabetes. Sequencing used immunoSEQ multiplex PCR; TCRdb keeps in-frame clones, though not all of them. The repertoire holds hundreds of thousands of clones, with 11% to 15% as singletons. Sequenced input: naive CD4+ T cells from blood. The source is a man younger than 35 with type 1 diabetes. CDR3s include the opening cysteine and the closing phenylalanine or tryptophan.

v_call | cdr3_aa
TRBV7-9 | CASSRDRLSNQPQHF
TRBV5-6 | CASSLWGDSSNQPQHF
TRBV29-1 | CSGGFHSGLNEQFF
TRBV4-1 | CASSQLLTSGNTIYF
TRBV5-1 | CASSLAPGGDTNTGELFF
TRBV29-1 | CSGSPGESEAFF
TRBV29-1 | CSQRENNTEAFF
TRBV11-2 | CASSLGVTNTQYF
TRBV5-1 | CASSRDRGAYEQYF
TRBV25-1 | CASSSRDNQPQHF
TRBV4-3 | CASSQDPPPGLAVKQFF
TRBV7-2 | CASSPTGRDYGYTF
TRBV28 | CASSSYRGAWDEQFF
TRBV6-1 | CASSEAGGTHLSKSHEQYF
TRBV5-1 | CASSIRDRAYNEQFF
TRBV19 | CASSFWTMNTGELFF
TRBV7-2 | CASILGGRRYEQYF
TRBV30 | CAWRLAGLSYEQYF
TRBV10-3 | CAISEPDRGGYNEQFF
TRBV2 | CASFRSAGGNEQFF
TRBV7-2 | CASSLGTGTYGYTF
TRBV7-2 | CASSDWTSVVSDTQYF
TRBV30 | CAWSRLYEQYF
TRBV5-1 | CASSTLEPTYGYTF
TRBV4-1 | CASSQGPDGNYGYTF
TRBV6-6 | CASRNEKLFF
TRBV7-2 | CASSTDRRNTIYF
TRBV5-6 | CASSEGLDQETQYF
TRBV21-1 | CASSRISGSYEQYF
TRBV5-1 | CASSPTGDNEKLFF
TRBV4-3 | CASSQVDRLSTGELFF
TRBV4-3 | CASSLRQGGYYGYTF
TRBV19 | CASSRQGAGYEQYF
TRBV12-5 | CASGLAATGELFF
TRBV4-1 | CASSQVPPGQIRTDTQYF
TRBV7-2 | CASSLLGPQETQYF
TRBV4-3 | CASSQDHRGNQPQHF
TRBV7-9 | CASSFDREGVSQPQHF
TRBV9 | CASSVGGSVFNEQFF
TRBV25-1 | CASSDPRGEGEKLFF
TRBV5-4 | CASSSATRSTGELFF
TRBV7-3 | CASSFTTGTTGELFF
TRBV18 | CASSPPWGTGEQFF
TRBV7-2 | CASSQSPDRNQPQHF
TRBV9 | CASSVTMNTEAFF
TRBV7-9 | CASSQRAHVNTEAFF
TRBV7-9 | CASSLWAKNIQYF
TRBV15 | CATSRDGGTWGETQYF
TRBV28 | CASTFWSGGSNQPQHF
TRBV2 | CASSEGVSNQPQHF
TRBV7-3 | CASSLTLGGLYNEQFF
TRBV5-1 | CASSGPTVYGYTF
TRBV5-1 | CASSEGRSGILDTQYF
TRBV30 | CAWRGDGIPSPLHF
TRBV5-6 | CASSLGTSDETQYF
TRBV30 | CAWSVDRPWDEQFF
TRBV5-1 | CASSLGGYEQFF
TRBV2 | CASSGGRHNEQFF
TRBV25-1 | CAATEGGVLSWDCEQYF